Below are 30 T cell receptor beta chains sequenced from a single sample in a study of regulatory T cells in long-lasting Graves disease. Time point here: persistent/refractory GD, antithyroid drugs over 5 years with positive TRAb. The TCR library was prepared using RNA isolated from PBMCs. Arm-PCR with iRepertoire HTBI primers amplified the CDR3 regions for these TCR beta libraries. TCRdb ran MiXCR on the multiplex PCR reads and lists one entry per CDR3 protein. The top ten hold 7.8% of the sample, which has about 470,000 distinct CDR3 sequences, around 21% seen once. The specimen was peripheral blood mononuclear cells (PBMCs), collected when the disease was refractory, from a patient treated with antithyroid drugs. The receptor set was obtained from a female donor with Graves disease.

This clonotype was counted only a few times. V gene TRBV30 combines with J gene TRBJ2-7, with D possibly matching TRBD2 (6 bases). The CDR3 consists of 14 residues. The V gene's germline CDR1 is GTSNPN and CDR2 SVGIG (reference sequence). V dropped 0 bases and J dropped 1 base, with 10 bases sitting between them. CDR3 loop: CAWSVGGASYEQYF. The CDR3, as DNA: TGTGCCTGGAGTGTCGGAGGGGCTTCCTACGAGCAGTACTTC.

This clonotype was detected only a few times. This rearrangement joins TRBV28 to TRBJ2-5; maybe TRBD2 (5 bases). CDR1 MDHEN and CDR2 SYDVKM come from the germline V gene. This CDR3 region has 14 residues. Trimming took off 9 bases at V and 1 base at J, with 15 bases between the two ends. The CDR3 protein is CASSQTGIQETQYF. CDR3 nucleotide sequence: TGTGCCAGTTCTCAAACGGGGATCCAAGAGACCCAGTACTTC.

V gene TRBV6-1 combines with J gene TRBJ1-3; TRBD1 might be the D (6 bases). The ends were cut back, 8 bases at V and 1 base at J, with 12 bases in the middle. Looked up from germline, CDR1 is MNHNS and CDR2 is SASEGT. The CDR3 is made up of 14 amino acids. In nucleotides, the CDR3 is TGTGCCAGCGCGGAACAGGGATCTGGAAACACCATATATTTT. Its protein is CASAEQGSGNTIYF.

This clonotype was observed at least ten times. The CDR3 nucleotides are TGTGCCAGCAGTTATGGAGGGAGTCGGGAAAGCTACACCTTC. It codes for CASSYGGSRESYTF. This sequence joins TRBV6-5 and TRBJ1-2, with unresolved D. The germline V gene has CDR1 MNHEY and CDR2 SVGAGI. This CDR3 is built from 14 residues. The germline V and J ends were trimmed by 3 bases and 9 bases, with 17 bases remaining between them.

In this sample, this clonotype turned up many times. One junction end disagrees with the germline gene, perhaps due to a read error. The genes are TRBV5-1 and TRBJ2-7, with 7 bases identical to TRBD1. CDR3 length: 14 residues. CDR1 and CDR2 (germline): SGHRS, YFSETQ. Here the CDR3 reads CASSLQGFSYEQYF. In nucleotides, the CDR3 is TGTGCCAGCAGCTTACAGGGGTTTTCCTACGAGCAGTACTTC.

This clonotype showed up just a few times. This CDR3 is CSVVAGDHYNEQFF. The CDR3 DNA reads as TGCAGCGTTGTGGCCGGGGATCACTACAATGAGCAGTTCTTC. J is TRBJ2-1 and V is TRBV29-1, with D possibly matching TRBD2 (5 bases). CDR1 and CDR2 from the germline V gene are SQVTM and ANQGSEA. The germline V and J ends were trimmed by 4 bases and 3 bases, with 13 bases remaining between them. This CDR3 has 14 amino acids.

Ten or more counts support this clonotype. The chain is built from TRBV12-3 or TRBV12-4 and TRBJ1-1; TRBD1 aligns across 8 bases. The length of the CDR3 is 14 residues. V lost 2 bases and J lost 3; bases outside the gene matches: 2. CDR3 nucleotide sequence: TGTGCCAGCAGTTTAATGGGACAGGACACTGAAGCTTTCTTT. Amino acid sequence: CASSLMGQDTEAFF.

This clonotype was seen a handful of times. The chain has TRBV28 and TRBJ2-7; maybe TRBD1 (6 bases). Germline V gives CDR1 MDHEN, CDR2 SYDVKM. The V gene lost 4 bases and the J gene lost 3 bases, with 10 bases spanning the gap. This CDR3 spans 13 amino acids. CDR3 in amino acids: CASSSRGVYEQYF. CDR3 sequence (DNA): TGTGCCAGCAGTTCCAGGGGAGTCTACGAGCAGTACTTC.

This clonotype has at least ten counts. The V and J genes are TRBV30 and TRBJ2-4, with D uncertain. V was clipped by 0 bases and J by 7 bases, with 7 bases between them. The germline V gene encodes CDR1 GTSNPN and CDR2 SVGIG (reference sequence). This CDR3 spans 12 amino acids. CDR3 protein: CAWSVLGNIQYF. CDR3 in DNA: TGTGCCTGGAGTGTACTCGGGAACATTCAGTACTTC.

The CDR3 DNA sequence: TGTGCCAGCAGCCATCTGGGACAGGGAGACTACGAGCAGTACTTC. Translating gives CASSHLGQGDYEQYF. The rearrangement uses TRBV7-9 and TRBJ2-7, with 9 bases identical to TRBD1. V was clipped by 5 bases and J by 3 bases; unmatched bases: 8. The CDR3 is 15 residues long. CDR1 and CDR2 (germline): SEHNR, FQNEAQ (reference sequence).

This clonotype was recorded at least ten times. This sequence joins TRBV7-6 and TRBJ1-5; D gene uncertain. Germline CDR1 SGHVS, CDR2 FNYEAQ. Deletions cut 3 bases from V and 5 bases from J, with 11 bases between. The CDR3 totals 14 residues. The CDR3 DNA is TGTGCCAGCAGCTTGGCGGCTGAGGATCAGCCCCAGCATTTT. Encoded protein: CASSLAAEDQPQHF.

Many counts were recorded for this clonotype. The chain couples TRBV28 to TRBJ1-5; 11 nucleotides match TRBD1. Germline lookup yields CDR1 MDHEN and CDR2 SYDVKM. Trimming at V came to 4 bases and at J to 3 bases, leaving 5 bases not matched to a gene. This CDR3 has 16 amino acids. The CDR3 sequence is CASSSWTGGFNQPQHF. CDR3 sequence (DNA): TGTGCCAGCAGTTCCTGGACAGGGGGCTTCAATCAGCCCCAGCATTTT.

The J gene is TRBJ1-3, the V gene TRBV10-3; D remains unclear. Trimming stripped 2 bases from V and 4 bases from J, with 9 bases between. The CDR3 is 14 residues long. CDR1 and CDR2 from the germline V gene are ENHRY and SYGVKD. The CDR3 is CAISEPRLGNTIYF. CDR3 bases: TGTGCCATCAGTGAGCCCCGGCTAGGAAACACCATATATTTT.

This clonotype was detected ten times or more. The chain recombines TRBV28 with TRBJ1-5; D not resolved. CDR1 is MDHEN and CDR2 is SYDVKM in the germline V gene. The ends were cut back, 2 bases at V and 0 bases at J, with 14 bases in the middle. This CDR3 is 17 amino acids long. The CDR3 DNA reads as TGTGCCAGCAGTTTAATATTAGGAGAGTATAGCAATCAGCCCCAGCATTTT. This codes for CASSLILGEYSNQPQHF. Full variable domain (outside the CDR3, taken from reference TRBV28 and TRBJ1-5): DVKVTQSSRYLVKRTGEKVFLECVQDMDHENMFWYRQDPGLGLRLIYFSYDVKMKEKGDIPEGYSVSREKKERFSLILESASTNQTSMYLCASSLILGEYSNQPQHFGDGTRLSIL.

This clonotype turned up a few times. This chain connects TRBV4-1 to TRBJ2-7; 7 bases line up with TRBD2. Looked up from germline, CDR1 is MGHRA and CDR2 is YSYEKL. The V gene end was trimmed by 3 bases and the J gene end by 4 bases; junction bases not matched to a gene: 6. This CDR3 contains 14 residues. In DNA, the CDR3 is TGCGCCAGCAGCCAGAGCGGGGCTGGTTACGAGCAGTACTTC. Translated: CASSQSGAGYEQYF.

This sequence joins TRBV7-2 and TRBJ2-1; 8 positions match TRBD1. In germline, CDR1 is SGHTA, CDR2 FQGNSA. This CDR3 is 13 amino acids long. Unmatched junction bases numbered 6, after V lost 4 bases and J lost 10 bases. CDR3: CASSSTGALEQFF. CDR3 nucleotide sequence: TGTGCCAGCAGCTCGACAGGGGCGTTGGAGCAGTTCTTC.

The V gene is TRBV7-2, the J gene TRBJ2-3; the D gene is possibly TRBD2 (6 bases). The CDR3 is 15 residues long. Trimming removed 2 bases from V and 5 bases from J, with 14 bases in between. Germline V CDR1 and CDR2: SGHTA, FQGNSA. The CDR3: CASSLFGGEGDTQYF. The CDR3, as DNA: TGTGCCAGCAGCTTATTCGGGGGAGAGGGAGATACGCAGTATTTT.

This clonotype was observed at least ten times. The rearrangement uses TRBV15 and TRBJ1-5; no reliable D call. The ends were cut back, 0 bases at V and 0 bases at J, with 9 bases in the middle. Germline V lookup: CDR1 LNHNV, CDR2 YYDKDF (reference sequence). This CDR3 has 16 amino acids. Here the CDR3 DNA reads TGTGCCACCAGCAGAGATCGCCAGGTTAGCAATCAGCCCCAGCATTTT. Translating gives CATSRDRQVSNQPQHF.

This clonotype has a count of ten or more. V usage is TRBV2 and J usage is TRBJ1-5; a possible D gene is TRBD1 (6 bases). Germline V gene sequence: CDR1 SNHLY, CDR2 FYNNEI. V gave up 5 bases and J gave up 2 bases, with 13 bases separating them. The CDR3 is 15 amino acids. The CDR3: CASSRDIRGNQPQHF. The DNA of the CDR3 is TGTGCCAGCAGTCGGGACATCAGGGGCAATCAGCCCCAGCATTTT.

The J gene is TRBJ2-6, the V gene TRBV2; D unresolved. This CDR3 region has 13 residues. Trimming took 8 bases from V and 0 from J, leaving 5 bases between them. The germline V gene has CDR1 SNHLY and CDR2 FYNNEI. This CDR3 is CASVASGANVLTF. CDR3 in DNA: TGTGCCAGCGTTGCCTCTGGGGCCAACGTCCTGACTTTC.

In its sample, this clonotype was seen a few times. The chain uses TRBV9 and TRBJ1-2; D perhaps matches TRBD1 (6 bases). V dropped 4 bases and J dropped 9 bases, with 16 bases sitting between them. The CDR3 contains 13 residues. Germline assignment: CDR1 SGDLS and CDR2 YYNGEE. CDR3 DNA: TGTGCCAGCAGCCAAGGGGGGGCCCATCGCTACACCTTC. Translation gives CASSQGGAHRYTF.

This clonotype was seen repeatedly, ten times or more. The gene calls are TRBV30 and TRBJ1-1; D is unresolved. Germline-derived CDR1 and CDR2 are GTSNPN and SVGIG (reference sequence). Trimming cost V 0 bases and J 6 bases, with 11 bases left between them. The CDR3 loop spans 13 amino acids. CDR3 nucleotides: TGTGCCTGGAGTGTCCCGCAGGACGCTGAAGCTTTCTTT. This sequence encodes CAWSVPQDAEAFF.

This chain connects TRBV6-4 to TRBJ1-6; D may be TRBD1 (5 bases). Between the trimmed V and J ends, which lost 3 bases and 11 bases, there was a span of 20 bases. Germline V gene data show CDR1 as MRHNA and CDR2 as SNTAGT. CDR3 size: 16 residues. The CDR3: CASSEHGTAGPTPLHF. The CDR3 DNA follows: TGTGCCAGCAGTGAACACGGGACGGCGGGGCCCACACCCCTCCACTTT.

This clonotype occurred many times. The J gene is TRBJ2-7, the V gene TRBV2; 14 positions agree with TRBD2. V shed 7 bases and J 3 bases; nucleotides not matched to a gene: 8. This CDR3 contains 16 residues. Germline CDR1 SNHLY, CDR2 FYNNEI. The CDR3 protein is CASNGLGLAGGYEQYF. The CDR3 nucleotides read TGTGCCAGCAATGGATTAGGACTAGCGGGGGGCTACGAGCAGTACTTC.

The CDR3 nucleotides read TGTGCCAGCAGTCCTACTAGCGGGAACACCTACGAGCAGTACTTC. Translated, it gives CASSPTSGNTYEQYF. V is TRBV27 and J is TRBJ2-7; 10 bases match TRBD2. Germline CDR1 is MNHEY and CDR2 is SMNVEV (reference sequence). The CDR3 has 15 residues. V was clipped by 5 bases and J by 2 bases; unmatched bases: 6.

This clonotype occurred a few times. The chain joins TRBV19 to TRBJ2-7; TRBD1 agrees at 9 bases. After removal of 10 bases from V and 7 bases from J, the junction contained 17 bases not matched to a gene. Per germline, CDR1 LNHDA and CDR2 SQIVND (reference sequence). The length of the CDR3 is 15 residues. The CDR3 loop reads CATRPGTGKLWEQYF. CDR3 nucleotide sequence: TGTGCCACCAGACCGGGGACAGGGAAATTGTGGGAGCAGTACTTC.

This chain connects TRBV6-1 to TRBJ2-2; D not certain. Germline V gene lookup returns CDR1 MNHNS and CDR2 SASEGT. The CDR3 loop spans 13 amino acids. Trimming stripped 8 bases from V and 2 bases from J, with 9 bases between. The CDR3 bases are TGTGCCAGCGTGCACTCCAACACCGGGGAGCTGTTTTTT. Amino acid sequence: CASVHSNTGELFF.

This clonotype was seen repeatedly, ten times or more. J is TRBJ2-7 and V is TRBV28; 12 bases are shared with TRBD2. The CDR3 loop spans 15 amino acids. Losses at the gene ends were 6 bases for V and 3 bases for J; bases not matched to a gene: 6. Germline CDR1 MDHEN, CDR2 SYDVKM. CDR3 nucleotide sequence: TGTGCCAGCAGACGGGGACTAGCGGGCCACTACGAGCAGTACTTC. Amino acids: CASRRGLAGHYEQYF.

Turning to this clonotype: Germline and junction disagree at one end, which may indicate a read error. The CDR3 bases are TGTGCCAGCAGCAGGGGACAGTTGGTGGCAGATGCGCAGTATTTT. It encodes CASSRGQLVADAQYF. This chain connects TRBV7-2 to TRBJ2-3; TRBD1 aligns across 7 bases. The germline V gene encodes CDR1 SGHTA and CDR2 FQGNSA. This CDR3 is built from 15 residues.

This clonotype rates as medium-sized. CDR3 sequence reads: CAGAGGPGGELFF. CDR3 in DNA: TGTGCGGGAGCGGGAGGGCCTGGCGGGGAGCTGTTTTTT. The V call is TRBV30, the J call TRBJ2-2; 10 nucleotides align to TRBD2. The CDR3 has 13 residues. Germline V gene sequence: CDR1 GTSNPN, CDR2 SVGIG (reference sequence).